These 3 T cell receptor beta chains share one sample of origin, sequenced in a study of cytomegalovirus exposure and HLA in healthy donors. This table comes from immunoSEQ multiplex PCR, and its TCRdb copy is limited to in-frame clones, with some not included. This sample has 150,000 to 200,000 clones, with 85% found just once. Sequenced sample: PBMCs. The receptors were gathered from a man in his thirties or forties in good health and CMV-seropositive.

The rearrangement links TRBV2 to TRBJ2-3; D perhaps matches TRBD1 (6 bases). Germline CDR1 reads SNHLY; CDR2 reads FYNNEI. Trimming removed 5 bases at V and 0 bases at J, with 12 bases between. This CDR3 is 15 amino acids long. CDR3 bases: TGTGCCAGCAGTCCGGGACACCTAAGCACAGATACGCAGTATTTT. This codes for CASSPGHLSTDTQYF. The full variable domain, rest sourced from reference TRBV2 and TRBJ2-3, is EPEVTQTPSHQVTQMGQEVILRCVPISNHLYFYWYRQILGQKVEFLVSFYNNEISEKSEIFDDQFSVERPDGSNFTLKIRSTKLEDSAMYFCASSPGHLSTDTQYFGPGTRLTVL.

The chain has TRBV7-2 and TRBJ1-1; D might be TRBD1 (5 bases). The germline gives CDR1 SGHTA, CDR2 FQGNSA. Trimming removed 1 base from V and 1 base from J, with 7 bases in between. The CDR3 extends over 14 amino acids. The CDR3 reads CASSLGGGNTEAFF. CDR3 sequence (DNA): TGTGCCAGCAGCTTAGGGGGGGGGAACACTGAAGCTTTCTTT. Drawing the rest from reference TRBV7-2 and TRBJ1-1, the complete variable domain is GAGVSQSPSNKVTEKGKDVELRCDPISGHTALYWYRQSLGQGLEFLIYFQGNSAPDKSGLPSDRFSAERTGGSVSTLTIQRTQQEDSAVYLCASSLGGGNTEAFFGQGTRLTVV.

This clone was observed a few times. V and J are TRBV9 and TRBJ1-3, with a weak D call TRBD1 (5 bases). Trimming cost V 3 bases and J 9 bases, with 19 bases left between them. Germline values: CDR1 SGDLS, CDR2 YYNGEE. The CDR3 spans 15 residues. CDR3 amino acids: CASSALDRVESTIYF. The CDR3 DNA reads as TGTGCCAGCAGCGCTCTAGACAGAGTAGAAAGCACCATATATTTT.